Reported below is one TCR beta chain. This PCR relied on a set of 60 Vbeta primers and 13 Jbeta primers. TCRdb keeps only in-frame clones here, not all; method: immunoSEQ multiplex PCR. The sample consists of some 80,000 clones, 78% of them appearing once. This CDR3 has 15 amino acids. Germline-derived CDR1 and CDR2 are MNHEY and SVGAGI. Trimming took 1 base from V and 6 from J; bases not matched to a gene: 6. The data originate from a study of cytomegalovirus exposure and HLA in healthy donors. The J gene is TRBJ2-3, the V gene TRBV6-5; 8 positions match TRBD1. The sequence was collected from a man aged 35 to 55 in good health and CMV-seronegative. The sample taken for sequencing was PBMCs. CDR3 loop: CASSYFRTGPDTQYF. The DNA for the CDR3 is TGTGCCAGCAGTTACTTTCGGACAGGGCCCGATACGCAGTATTTT.